This is a list of T cell receptor beta chains from one sample in a study of immune heterogeneity within non-small cell lung tumors. Each CDR3 protein is one row after TCRdb ran MiXCR on the multiplex PCR reads. The data contain 5,000 to 6,000 distinct CDR3 sequences, around 23% of them singletons. Material: lung tumor tissue. The source of these receptors is a woman aged 55-70 years with non-small cell lung cancer. Each CDR3 is given with its conserved first and last residue. Each record gives: V gene, clone size, J gene, D gene, CDR3 protein, CDR3 DNA. A D gene is named only where the DNA matches it firmly. Clone size is not always given. Where it is, it says once, few, many or a class for expanded clones.

V: TRBV30
size: NA
J: TRBJ2-2
D: NA
CDR3: CAWTLPAGRTGELFF
DNA: TGTGCCTGGACCCTACCGGCAGGGCGGACCGGGGAGCTGTTTTTT

V: TRBV6-4
size: NA
J: TRBJ2-1
D: TRBD1
CDR3: CASSEADGTGADEQFF
DNA: TGTGCCAGCAGTGAGGCGGACGGAACAGGGGCCGATGAGCAGTTCTTC

V: TRBV19
size: medium-sized
J: TRBJ2-7
D: NA
CDR3: CASSPQGGGEQYF
DNA: TGTGCCAGTAGCCCTCAGGGGGGCGGCGAGCAGTACTTC

V: TRBV28
size: medium-sized
J: TRBJ2-7
D: NA
CDR3: CASRGGVGRRYF
DNA: TGTGCCAGCAGGGGCGGGGTCGGGCGCCGGTACTTC

V: TRBV11-3
size: NA
J: TRBJ2-3
D: TRBD2
CDR3: CAISLVVSGSIDTQYF
DNA: TGTGCCATCAGCTTAGTGGTTAGCGGGAGTATAGATACGCAGTATTTT

V: TRBV29-1
size: medium-sized
J: TRBJ1-6
D: NA
CDR3: CSVAEGFGPNSPLHF
DNA: TGCAGCGTTGCCGAGGGGTTTGGACCTAATTCACCCCTCCACTTT

V: TRBV18
size: many
J: TRBJ1-1
D: TRBD1
CDR3: CASSSGQGGAFF
DNA: TGTGCCAGCTCCTCGGGACAGGGAGGAGCTTTCTTT

V: TRBV15
size: few
J: TRBJ2-6
D: NA
CDR3: CATTQGRNSGANVLTF
DNA: TGTGCCACCACTCAGGGGCGAAACTCTGGGGCCAACGTCCTGACTTTC

V: TRBV20-1
size: many
J: TRBJ1-5
D: NA
CDR3: CSARDPSRRVNQPQHF
DNA: TGCAGTGCTAGAGATCCTAGCAGAAGAGTCAATCAGCCCCAGCATTTT

V: TRBV11-2
size: medium-sized
J: TRBJ2-1
D: NA
CDR3: CASSFRAPGPRGYSYNEQFF
DNA: TGTGCCAGCAGCTTTAGGGCCCCGGGACCCCGGGGGTACTCCTACAATGAGCAGTTCTTC

V: TRBV6-9
size: NA
J: TRBJ2-1
D: TRBD1
CDR3: CASSLRQGFEQFF
DNA: TGTGCCAGCAGTTTAAGACAGGGATTTGAGCAGTTCTTC

V: TRBV7-2
size: medium-sized
J: TRBJ2-7
D: NA
CDR3: CASSLVRGEQYF
DNA: TGTGCCAGCAGCTTAGTCCGGGGCGAGCAGTACTTC

V: TRBV9
size: few
J: TRBJ1-6
D: NA
CDR3: CASSVVGGSASPLHF
DNA: TGTGCCAGCAGCGTAGTGGGGGGCAGTGCGTCACCCCTCCACTTT

V: TRBV18
size: NA
J: TRBJ2-2
D: NA
CDR3: CASSPRQTGELFF
DNA: TGTGCCAGCTCACCACGACAGACCGGGGAGCTGTTTTTT

V: TRBV27
size: hyperexpanded
J: TRBJ2-3
D: NA
CDR3: CASLRRVGTDTQYF
DNA: TGTGCCAGCCTGCGGAGGGTGGGCACAGATACGCAGTATTTT

V: TRBV2
size: NA
J: TRBJ2-1
D: TRBD2
CDR3: CVSGTSGRARVDNEQFF
DNA: TGTGTCAGCGGGACTAGCGGGAGGGCCAGGGTGGACAATGAGCAGTTCTTC

V: TRBV6-2/TRBV6-3
size: NA
J: TRBJ2-1
D: NA
CDR3: CASSYGSSYNEQFF
DNA: TGTGCCAGCAGTTACGGGAGCTCCTACAATGAGCAGTTCTTC

V: TRBV20-1
size: NA
J: TRBJ2-1
D: NA
CDR3: CSAPHSGMTVGQFF
DNA: TGCAGTGCCCCCCACTCAGGGATGACAGTGGGGCAGTTCTTC

V: TRBV20-1
size: many
J: TRBJ2-2
D: NA
CDR3: CSARATGELFF
DNA: TGCAGTGCTAGAGCGACCGGGGAGCTGTTTTTT

V: TRBV7-8
size: medium-sized
J: TRBJ2-2
D: NA
CDR3: CASSLGTYTGELFF
DNA: TGTGCCAGCAGCTTAGGGACCTACACCGGGGAGCTGTTTTTT

V: TRBV18
size: many
J: TRBJ1-4
D: NA
CDR3: CASSPVATGNEKLFF
DNA: TGTGCCAGCTCACCAGTAGCAACGGGGAATGAAAAACTGTTTTTT

V: TRBV6-1
size: many
J: TRBJ1-4
D: NA
CDR3: CASSEAGPEKLFF
DNA: TGTGCCAGCAGTGAAGCAGGGCCCGAAAAACTGTTTTTT

V: TRBV15
size: medium-sized
J: TRBJ1-6
D: NA
CDR3: CATSRDLRGGNSPLHF
DNA: TGTGCCACCAGCAGAGATCTGCGGGGTGGGAATTCACCCCTCCACTTT

V: TRBV15
size: NA
J: TRBJ2-5
D: TRBD2
CDR3: CATSGGTSRQTQYF
DNA: TGTGCCACCAGCGGGGGGACTAGCAGGCAGACCCAGTACTTC

V: TRBV15
size: medium-sized
J: TRBJ1-1
D: NA
CDR3: CATSRVTGYTEAFF
DNA: TGTGCCACCAGCAGAGTAACAGGGTATACTGAAGCTTTCTTT

V: TRBV7-6
size: NA
J: TRBJ2-3
D: TRBD2
CDR3: CASSPEAGGAWGTDKHYF
DNA: TGTGCCAGCAGCCCCGAAGCGGGAGGGGCGTGGGGCACAGATAAGCACTATTTT

V: TRBV5-6
size: few
J: TRBJ2-7
D: NA
CDR3: CASSPSGISYEQYF
DNA: TGTGCCAGCAGCCCGTCGGGGATCTCCTACGAGCAGTACTTC

V: TRBV4-3
size: NA
J: TRBJ1-3
D: NA
CDR3: CASSQEEGPSGNTIYF
DNA: TGCGCCAGCAGCCAAGAAGAAGGGCCTTCAGGAAACACCATATATTTT

V: TRBV4-1
size: NA
J: TRBJ2-3
D: NA
CDR3: CASSRIADLADTQYF
DNA: TGCGCCAGCAGCCGAATAGCGGATTTAGCGGATACGCAGTATTTT

V: TRBV30
size: medium-sized
J: TRBJ1-2
D: TRBD1
CDR3: CAWSVYPGGNYGYTF
DNA: TGTGCCTGGAGTGTTTACCCAGGGGGTAACTATGGCTACACCTTC

V: TRBV24-1
size: NA
J: TRBJ2-5
D: TRBD1
CDR3: CATSDRGLETQYF
DNA: TGTGCCACCAGTGACAGGGGGCTAGAGACCCAGTACTTC

V: TRBV28
size: medium-sized
J: TRBJ1-5
D: NA
CDR3: CASSRVSGARQPQHF
DNA: TGTGCCAGCAGCCGTGTGTCAGGGGCTCGGCAGCCCCAGCATTTT

V: TRBV29-1
size: few
J: TRBJ2-5
D: TRBD1
CDR3: CSVESDRGRAETQYF
DNA: TGCAGCGTCGAGAGCGACAGGGGGCGCGCAGAGACCCAGTACTTC

V: TRBV3-1
size: NA
J: TRBJ1-1
D: NA
CDR3: CASSLRGGGITEAFF
DNA: TGTGCCAGCAGCTTGAGGGGGGGGGGCATCACTGAAGCTTTCTTT

V: TRBV3-1
size: medium-sized
J: TRBJ1-4
D: NA
CDR3: CASSHRSSSATNEKLFF
DNA: TGTGCCAGCAGCCACCGTAGCAGCAGTGCAACTAATGAAAAACTGTTTTTT

V: TRBV20-1
size: medium-sized
J: TRBJ2-3
D: NA
CDR3: CSALGGSERSQYF
DNA: TGCAGTGCTTTAGGAGGCTCGGAGCGTTCGCAGTATTTT

V: TRBV28
size: medium-sized
J: TRBJ1-1
D: NA
CDR3: CASWDRGAEAFF
DNA: TGTGCCAGCTGGGATAGGGGCGCTGAAGCTTTCTTT

V: TRBV28
size: many
J: TRBJ1-4
D: NA
CDR3: CASSFGGEGEEKLFF
DNA: TGTGCCAGCAGTTTCGGGGGCGAGGGGGAGGAAAAACTGTTTTTT

V: TRBV6-1
size: NA
J: TRBJ2-5
D: NA
CDR3: CASSDQIQETQYF
DNA: TGTGCCAGCAGCGACCAGATACAAGAGACCCAGTACTTC

V: TRBV5-1
size: medium-sized
J: TRBJ1-2
D: TRBD1
CDR3: CASSTQGGDGYTF
DNA: TGCGCCAGCAGCACACAGGGGGGTGATGGCTACACCTTC

V: TRBV10-3
size: medium-sized
J: TRBJ2-3
D: NA
CDR3: CAISESIDTQYF
DNA: TGTGCCATCAGTGAGTCTATAGATACGCAGTATTTT

V: TRBV2
size: NA
J: TRBJ2-5
D: TRBD2
CDR3: CASSEWLAGGETQYF
DNA: TGTGCCAGCAGTGAATGGCTAGCGGGGGGAGAGACCCAGTACTTC

V: TRBV6-1
size: medium-sized
J: TRBJ1-5
D: TRBD1
CDR3: CASSEKGQGAQYSNQPQHF
DNA: TGTGCCAGCAGTGAAAAGGGACAGGGGGCCCAATATAGCAATCAGCCCCAGCATTTT

V: TRBV28
size: NA
J: TRBJ2-7
D: NA
CDR3: CASRPGLANYEQYF
DNA: TGTGCCAGCAGACCCGGGCTAGCAAATTACGAGCAGTACTTC

V: TRBV20-1
size: few
J: TRBJ1-5
D: NA
CDR3: CSASQRGGNQPQHF
DNA: TGCAGTGCCTCTCAGCGCGGGGGCAATCAGCCCCAGCATTTT

V: TRBV29-1
size: few
J: TRBJ1-5
D: NA
CDR3: CSVVLGAGDSNQPQHF
DNA: TGCAGCGTTGTTCTGGGGGCCGGGGATAGCAATCAGCCCCAGCATTTT

V: TRBV7-9
size: few
J: TRBJ2-6
D: TRBD1
CDR3: CASSGQGSGANVLTF
DNA: TGTGCCAGCAGCGGACAGGGGTCTGGGGCCAACGTCCTGACTTTC

V: TRBV5-1
size: medium-sized
J: TRBJ2-1
D: NA
CDR3: CASSSSSTNNEQFF
DNA: TGCGCCAGCAGCTCCTCTTCTACCAACAATGAGCAGTTCTTC

V: TRBV20-1
size: few
J: TRBJ2-7
D: NA
CDR3: CSATLRGYEQYF
DNA: TGCAGTGCTACTCTCCGGGGCTACGAGCAGTACTTC

V: TRBV20-1
size: medium-sized
J: TRBJ2-1
D: NA
CDR3: CSADRASSYNEQFF
DNA: TGCAGTGCTGATCGAGCTTCCTCCTACAATGAGCAGTTCTTC

V: TRBV9
size: NA
J: TRBJ2-1
D: TRBD2
CDR3: CASSTRLADEQFF
DNA: TGTGCCAGCAGCACCCGACTAGCGGATGAGCAGTTCTTC

V: TRBV28
size: medium-sized
J: TRBJ2-7
D: TRBD1
CDR3: CASRGTDQSYEQYF
DNA: TGTGCCAGCAGAGGGACAGACCAATCCTACGAGCAGTACTTC

V: TRBV30
size: large
J: TRBJ1-2
D: TRBD1
CDR3: CAWTLTGYDGYTF
DNA: TGTGCCTGGACCTTGACAGGGTACGATGGCTACACCTTC

V: TRBV7-8
size: NA
J: TRBJ2-2
D: NA
CDR3: CASREGWGSTGELFF
DNA: TGTGCCAGCAGAGAGGGGTGGGGGTCGACCGGGGAGCTGTTTTTT